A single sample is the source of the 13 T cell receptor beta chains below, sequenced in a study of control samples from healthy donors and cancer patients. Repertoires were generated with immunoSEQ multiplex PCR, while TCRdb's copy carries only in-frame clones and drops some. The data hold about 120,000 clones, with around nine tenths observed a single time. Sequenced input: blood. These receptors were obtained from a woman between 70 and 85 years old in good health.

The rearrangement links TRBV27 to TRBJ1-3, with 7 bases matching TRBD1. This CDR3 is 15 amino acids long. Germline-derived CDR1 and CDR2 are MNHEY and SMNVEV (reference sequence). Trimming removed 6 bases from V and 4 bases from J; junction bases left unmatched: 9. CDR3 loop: CASSPEQGTGNTIYF. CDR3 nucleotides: TGTGCCAGCAGCCCTGAACAGGGGACGGGAAACACCATATATTTT.

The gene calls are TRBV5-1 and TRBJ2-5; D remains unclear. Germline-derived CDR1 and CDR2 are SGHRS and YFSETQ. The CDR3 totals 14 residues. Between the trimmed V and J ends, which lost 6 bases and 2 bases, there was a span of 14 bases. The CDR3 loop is CASTPLAEQETQYF. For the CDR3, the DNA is TGCGCCAGCACCCCCCTGGCAGAACAAGAGACCCAGTACTTC.

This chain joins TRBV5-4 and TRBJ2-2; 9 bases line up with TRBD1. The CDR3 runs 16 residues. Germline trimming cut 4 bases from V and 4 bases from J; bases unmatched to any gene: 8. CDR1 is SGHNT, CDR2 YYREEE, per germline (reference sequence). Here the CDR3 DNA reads TGTGCCAGCAGCCTTGGACAGGGGTTTAGCACCGGGGAGCTGTTTTTT. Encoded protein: CASSLGQGFSTGELFF.

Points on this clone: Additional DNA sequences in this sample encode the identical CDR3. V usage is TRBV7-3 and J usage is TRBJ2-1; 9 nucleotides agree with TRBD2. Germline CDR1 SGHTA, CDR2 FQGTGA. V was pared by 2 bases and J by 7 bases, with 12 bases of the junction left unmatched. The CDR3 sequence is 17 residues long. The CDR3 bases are TGTGCCAGCAGCTTAGGTGGGGCGGGGGGGCCGTGGAATGAGCAGTTCTTC. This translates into CASSLGGAGGPWNEQFF.

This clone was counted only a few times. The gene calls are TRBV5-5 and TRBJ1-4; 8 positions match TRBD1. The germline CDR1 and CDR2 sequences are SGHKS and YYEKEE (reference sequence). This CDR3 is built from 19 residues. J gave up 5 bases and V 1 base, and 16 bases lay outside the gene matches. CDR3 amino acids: CASSLRNRLTGTGNEKLFF. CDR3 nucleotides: TGTGCCAGCAGCTTGCGAAATCGTTTAACCGGGACAGGAAATGAAAAACTGTTTTTT.

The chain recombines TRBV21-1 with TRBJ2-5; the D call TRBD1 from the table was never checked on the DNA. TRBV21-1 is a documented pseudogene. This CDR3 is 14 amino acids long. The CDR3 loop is CASTLGTGEETQYF. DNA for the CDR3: TGTGCCAGCACCCTAGGGACAGGAGAAGAGACCCAGTACTTC.

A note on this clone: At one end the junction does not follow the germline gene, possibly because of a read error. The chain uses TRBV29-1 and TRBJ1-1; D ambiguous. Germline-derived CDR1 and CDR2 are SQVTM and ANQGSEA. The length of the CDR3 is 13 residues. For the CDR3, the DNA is TGCAGCGTCGAAGACCTGTTGAGTTACGAAGCTTTCTTT. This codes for CSVEDLLSYEAFF. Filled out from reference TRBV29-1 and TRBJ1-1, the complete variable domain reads SAVISQKPSRDICQRGTSLTIQCQVDSQVTMMFWYRQQPGQSLTLIATANQGSEATYESGFVIDKFPISRPNLTFSTLTVSNMSPEDSSIYLCSVEDLLSYEAFFGQGTRLTVV.

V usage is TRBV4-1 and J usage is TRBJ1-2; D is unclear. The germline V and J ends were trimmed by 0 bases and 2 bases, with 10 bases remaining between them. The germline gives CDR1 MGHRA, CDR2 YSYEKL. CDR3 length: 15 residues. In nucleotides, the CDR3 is TGCGCCAGCAGCCAAGAAGCGGCAATCAACTATGGCTACACCTTC. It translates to CASSQEAAINYGYTF.

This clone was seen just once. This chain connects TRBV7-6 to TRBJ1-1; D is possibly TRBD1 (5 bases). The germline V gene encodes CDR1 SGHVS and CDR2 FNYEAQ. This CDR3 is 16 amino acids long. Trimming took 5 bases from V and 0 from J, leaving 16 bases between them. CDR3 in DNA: TGTGCCAGCAGCCGAATGGGCGGACAAATGAACACTGAAGCTTTCTTT. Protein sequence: CASSRMGGQMNTEAFF.

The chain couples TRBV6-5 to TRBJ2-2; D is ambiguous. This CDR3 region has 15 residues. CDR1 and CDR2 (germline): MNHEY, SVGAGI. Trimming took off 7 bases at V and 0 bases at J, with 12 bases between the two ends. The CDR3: CASTTGRPNTGELFF. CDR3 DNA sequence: TGTGCCAGCACCACTGGACGGCCGAACACCGGGGAGCTGTTTTTT.

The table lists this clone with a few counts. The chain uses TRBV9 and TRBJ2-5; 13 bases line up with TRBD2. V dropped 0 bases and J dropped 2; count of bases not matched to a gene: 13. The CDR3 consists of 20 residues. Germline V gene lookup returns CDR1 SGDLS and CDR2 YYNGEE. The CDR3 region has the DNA TGTGCCAGCAGCGTAGGCGCCCCCAGGACTAGCGGGGGATATCAAGAGACCCAGTACTTC. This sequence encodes CASSVGAPRTSGGYQETQYF.

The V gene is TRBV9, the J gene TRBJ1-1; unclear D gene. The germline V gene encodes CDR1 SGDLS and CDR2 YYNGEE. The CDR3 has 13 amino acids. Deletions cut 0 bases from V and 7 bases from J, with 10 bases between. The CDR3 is CASSVDIGDEAFF. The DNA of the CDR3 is TGTGCCAGCAGCGTAGATATCGGCGATGAAGCTTTCTTT.

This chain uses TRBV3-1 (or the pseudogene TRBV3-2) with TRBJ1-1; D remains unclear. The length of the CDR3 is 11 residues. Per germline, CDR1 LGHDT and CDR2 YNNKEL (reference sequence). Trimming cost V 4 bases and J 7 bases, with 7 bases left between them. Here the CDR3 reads CASSLGREAFF. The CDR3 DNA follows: TGTGCCAGCAGCCTCGGGCGTGAAGCTTTCTTT.